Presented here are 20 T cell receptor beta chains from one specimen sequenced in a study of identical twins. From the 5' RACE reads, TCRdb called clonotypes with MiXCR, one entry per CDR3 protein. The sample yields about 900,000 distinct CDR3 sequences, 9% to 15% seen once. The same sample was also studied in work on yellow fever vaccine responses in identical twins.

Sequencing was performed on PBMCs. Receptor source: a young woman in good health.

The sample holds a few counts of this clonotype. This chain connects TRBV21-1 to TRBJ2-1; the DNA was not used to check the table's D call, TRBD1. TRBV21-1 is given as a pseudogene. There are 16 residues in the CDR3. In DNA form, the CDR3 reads TGTGCCAGCAGCGCGCCAGGGGGAAGCCCAATAAATGAGCAGTTCTTC. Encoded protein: CASSAPGGSPINEQFF.

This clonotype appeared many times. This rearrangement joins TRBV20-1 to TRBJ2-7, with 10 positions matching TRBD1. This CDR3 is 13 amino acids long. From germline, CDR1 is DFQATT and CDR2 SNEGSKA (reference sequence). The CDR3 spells CSTTGTGDYEQYF. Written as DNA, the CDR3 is TGCAGCACAACCGGGACAGGGGATTACGAGCAGTACTTC.

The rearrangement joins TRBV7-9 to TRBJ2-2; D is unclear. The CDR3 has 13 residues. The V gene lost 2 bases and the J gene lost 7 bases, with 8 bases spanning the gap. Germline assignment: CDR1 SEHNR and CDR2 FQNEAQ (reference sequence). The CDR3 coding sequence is TGTGCCAGCAGCTTAAAGCCCGGCGGGGAGCTGTTTTTT. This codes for CASSLKPGGELFF.

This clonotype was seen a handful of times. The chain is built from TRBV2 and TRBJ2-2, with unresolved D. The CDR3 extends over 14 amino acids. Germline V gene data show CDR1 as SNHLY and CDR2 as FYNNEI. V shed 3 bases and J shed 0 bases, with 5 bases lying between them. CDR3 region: CASSEEANTGELFF. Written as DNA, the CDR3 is TGTGCCAGCAGTGAGGAAGCGAACACCGGGGAGCTGTTTTTT.

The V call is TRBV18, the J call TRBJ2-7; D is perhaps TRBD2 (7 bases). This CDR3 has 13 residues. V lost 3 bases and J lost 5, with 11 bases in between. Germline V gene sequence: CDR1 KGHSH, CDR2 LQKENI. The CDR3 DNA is TGTGCCAGCTCACCCCTCGGGGGGCACGAGCAGTACTTC. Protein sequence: CASSPLGGHEQYF. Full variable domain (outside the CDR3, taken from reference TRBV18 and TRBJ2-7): NAGVMQNPRHLVRRRGQEARLRCSPMKGHSHVYWYRQLPEEGLKFMVYLQKENIIDESGMPKERFSAEFPKEGPSILRIQQVVRGDSAAYFCASSPLGGHEQYFGPGTRLTVT.

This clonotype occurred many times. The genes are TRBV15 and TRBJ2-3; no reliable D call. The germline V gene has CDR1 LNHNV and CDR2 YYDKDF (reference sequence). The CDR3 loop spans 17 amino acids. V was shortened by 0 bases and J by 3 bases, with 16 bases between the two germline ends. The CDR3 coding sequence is TGTGCCACCAGCAGAGAGTTGATTAGGGATTGGACAGATACGCAGTATTTT. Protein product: CATSRELIRDWTDTQYF. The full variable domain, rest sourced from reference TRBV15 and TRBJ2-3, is DAMVIQNPRYQVTQFGKPVTLSCSQTLNHNVMYWYQQKSSQAPKLLFHYYDKDFNNEADTPDNFQSRRPNTSFCFLDIRSPGLGDTAMYLCATSRELIRDWTDTQYFGPGTRLTVL.

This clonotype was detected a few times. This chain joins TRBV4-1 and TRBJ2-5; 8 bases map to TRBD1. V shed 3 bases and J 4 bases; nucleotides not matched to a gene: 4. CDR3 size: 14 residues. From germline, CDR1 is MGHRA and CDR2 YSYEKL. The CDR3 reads CASSQGTGGETQYF. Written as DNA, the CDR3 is TGCGCCAGCAGCCAGGGTACAGGGGGAGAGACCCAGTACTTC.

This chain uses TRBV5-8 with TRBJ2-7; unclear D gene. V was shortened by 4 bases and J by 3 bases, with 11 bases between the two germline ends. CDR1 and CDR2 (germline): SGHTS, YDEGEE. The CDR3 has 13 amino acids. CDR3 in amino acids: CASSGRMVYEQYV. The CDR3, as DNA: TGTGCCAGCAGCGGGCGCATGGTCTACGAGCAGTACGTC.

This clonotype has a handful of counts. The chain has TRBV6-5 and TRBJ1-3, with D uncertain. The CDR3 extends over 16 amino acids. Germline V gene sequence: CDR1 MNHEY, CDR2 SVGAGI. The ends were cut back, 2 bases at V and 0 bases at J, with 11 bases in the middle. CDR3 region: CASSYGVAISGNTIYF. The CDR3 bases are TGTGCCAGCAGTTACGGCGTGGCCATCTCTGGAAACACCATATATTTT.

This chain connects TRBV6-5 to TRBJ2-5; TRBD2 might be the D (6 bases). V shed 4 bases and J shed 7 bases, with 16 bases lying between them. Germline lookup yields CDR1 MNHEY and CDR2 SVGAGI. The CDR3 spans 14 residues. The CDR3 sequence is CASSSGTRGRTQYF. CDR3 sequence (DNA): TGTGCCAGCAGTTCCGGGACTCGGGGTAGGACCCAGTACTTC.

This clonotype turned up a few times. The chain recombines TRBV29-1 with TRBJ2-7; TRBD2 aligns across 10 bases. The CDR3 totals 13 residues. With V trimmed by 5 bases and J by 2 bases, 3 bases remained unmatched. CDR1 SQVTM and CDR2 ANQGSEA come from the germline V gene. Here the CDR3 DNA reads TGCAGCGTTACTAGCGGGACGACCTACGAGCAGTACTTC. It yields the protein CSVTSGTTYEQYF.

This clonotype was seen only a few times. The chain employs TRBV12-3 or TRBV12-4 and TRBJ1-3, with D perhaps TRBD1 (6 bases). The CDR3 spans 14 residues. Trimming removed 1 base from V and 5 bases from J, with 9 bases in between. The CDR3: CASSLEDRRNTIYF. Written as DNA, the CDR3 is TGTGCCAGCAGTTTAGAAGACAGGAGAAACACCATATATTTT.

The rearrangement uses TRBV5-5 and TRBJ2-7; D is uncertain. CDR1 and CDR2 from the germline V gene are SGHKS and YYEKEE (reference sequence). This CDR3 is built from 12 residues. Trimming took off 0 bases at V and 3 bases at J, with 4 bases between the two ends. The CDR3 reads CASSLEHYEQYF. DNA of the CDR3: TGTGCCAGCAGCTTGGAGCACTACGAGCAGTACTTC. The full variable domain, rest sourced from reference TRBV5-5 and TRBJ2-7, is DAGVTQSPTHLIKTRGQQVTLRCSPISGHKSVSWYQQVLGQGPQFIFQYYEKEERGRGNFPDRFSARQFPNYSSELNVNALLLGDSALYLCASSLEHYEQYFGPGTRLTVT.

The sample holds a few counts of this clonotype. CDR3 in DNA: TGTGCCAGCAGAGCCCTAGCGGGGGGATACAATGAGCAGTTCTTC. This encodes CASRALAGGYNEQFF. This sequence joins TRBV6-1 and TRBJ2-1, with 11 bases identical to TRBD2. The V gene's germline CDR1 is MNHNS and CDR2 SASEGT. Unmatched junction bases numbered 5, after V lost 6 bases and J lost 4 bases. This CDR3 is built from 15 residues.

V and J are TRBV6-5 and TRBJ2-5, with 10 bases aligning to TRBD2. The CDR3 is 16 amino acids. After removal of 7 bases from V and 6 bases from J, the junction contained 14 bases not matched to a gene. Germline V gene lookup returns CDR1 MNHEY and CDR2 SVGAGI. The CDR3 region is CASNSPPTSGLKTQYF. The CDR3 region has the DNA TGTGCCAGCAATTCCCCCCCGACTAGCGGGCTGAAGACCCAGTACTTC.

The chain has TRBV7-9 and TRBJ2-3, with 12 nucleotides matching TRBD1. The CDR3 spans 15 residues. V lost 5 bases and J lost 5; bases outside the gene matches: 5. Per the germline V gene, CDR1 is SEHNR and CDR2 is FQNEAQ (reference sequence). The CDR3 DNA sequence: TGTGCCAGCAGCCCGGGACAGGGGGCTATAGATACGCAGTATTTT. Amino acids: CASSPGQGAIDTQYF.

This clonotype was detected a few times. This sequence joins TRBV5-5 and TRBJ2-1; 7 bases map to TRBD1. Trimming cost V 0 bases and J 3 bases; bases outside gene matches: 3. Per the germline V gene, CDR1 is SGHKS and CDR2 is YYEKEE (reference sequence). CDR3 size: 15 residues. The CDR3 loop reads CASSLEGASYNEQFF. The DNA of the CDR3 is TGTGCCAGCAGCTTGGAGGGGGCTAGCTACAATGAGCAGTTCTTC.

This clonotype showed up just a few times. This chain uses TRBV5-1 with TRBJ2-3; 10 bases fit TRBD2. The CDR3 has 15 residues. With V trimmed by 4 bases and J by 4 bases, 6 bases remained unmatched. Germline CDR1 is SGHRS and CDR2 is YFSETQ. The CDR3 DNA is TGCGCCAGCAGCATAAGCGGGAGGGCCTCAGATACGCAGTATTTT. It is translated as CASSISGRASDTQYF.

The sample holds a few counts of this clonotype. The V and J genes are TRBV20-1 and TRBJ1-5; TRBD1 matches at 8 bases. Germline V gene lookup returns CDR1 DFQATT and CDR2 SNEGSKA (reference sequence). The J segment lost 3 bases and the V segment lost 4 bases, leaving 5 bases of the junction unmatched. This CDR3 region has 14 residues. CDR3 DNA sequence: TGCAGTGCTACCGGACAGGGCAACAATCAGCCCCAGCATTTT. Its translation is CSATGQGNNQPQHF.

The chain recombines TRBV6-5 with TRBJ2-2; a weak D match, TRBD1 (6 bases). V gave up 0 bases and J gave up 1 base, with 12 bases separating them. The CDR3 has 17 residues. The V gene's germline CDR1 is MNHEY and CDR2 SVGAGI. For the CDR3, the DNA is TGTGCCAGCAGTTACTCGGAACAGGGCCTGAACACCGGGGAGCTGTTTTTT. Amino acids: CASSYSEQGLNTGELFF.